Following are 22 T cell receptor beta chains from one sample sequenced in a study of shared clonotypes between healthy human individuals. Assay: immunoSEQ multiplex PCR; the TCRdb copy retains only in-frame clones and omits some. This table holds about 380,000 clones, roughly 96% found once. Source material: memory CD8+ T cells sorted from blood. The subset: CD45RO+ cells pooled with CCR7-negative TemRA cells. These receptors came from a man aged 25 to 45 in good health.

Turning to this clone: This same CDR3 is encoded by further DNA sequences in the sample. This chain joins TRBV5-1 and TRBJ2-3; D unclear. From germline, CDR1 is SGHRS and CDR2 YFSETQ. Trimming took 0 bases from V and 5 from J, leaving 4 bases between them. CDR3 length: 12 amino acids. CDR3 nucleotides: TGCGCCAGCAGCTTGGAAGGAGATACGCAGTATTTT. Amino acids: CASSLEGDTQYF.

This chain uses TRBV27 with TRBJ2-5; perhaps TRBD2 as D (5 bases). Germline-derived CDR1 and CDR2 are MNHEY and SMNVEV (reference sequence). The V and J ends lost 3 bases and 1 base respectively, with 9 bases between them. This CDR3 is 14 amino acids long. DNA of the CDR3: TGTGCCAGCAGTTTCTTGGCGGGCCAAGAGACCCAGTACTTC. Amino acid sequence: CASSFLAGQETQYF.

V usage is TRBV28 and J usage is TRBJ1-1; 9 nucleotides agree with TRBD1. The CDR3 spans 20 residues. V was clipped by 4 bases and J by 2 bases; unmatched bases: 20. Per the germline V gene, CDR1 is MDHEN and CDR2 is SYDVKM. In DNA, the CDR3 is TGTGCCAGCAGTTCTGCGACAGGGGGGACAGGGAGGGCCATTAACACTGAAGCTTTCTTT. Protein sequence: CASSSATGGTGRAINTEAFF.

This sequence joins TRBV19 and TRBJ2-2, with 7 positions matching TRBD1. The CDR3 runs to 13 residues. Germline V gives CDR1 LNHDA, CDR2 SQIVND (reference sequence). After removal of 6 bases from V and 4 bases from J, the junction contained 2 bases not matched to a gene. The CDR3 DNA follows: TGTGCCAGTAGCTCAGGGGGCACCGGGGAGCTGTTTTTT. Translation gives CASSSGGTGELFF.

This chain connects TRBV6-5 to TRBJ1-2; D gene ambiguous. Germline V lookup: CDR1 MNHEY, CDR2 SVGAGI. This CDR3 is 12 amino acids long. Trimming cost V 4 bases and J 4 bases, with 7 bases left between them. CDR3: CASSSYTYGYTF. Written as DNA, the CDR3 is TGTGCCAGCAGTTCTTACACCTATGGCTACACCTTC.

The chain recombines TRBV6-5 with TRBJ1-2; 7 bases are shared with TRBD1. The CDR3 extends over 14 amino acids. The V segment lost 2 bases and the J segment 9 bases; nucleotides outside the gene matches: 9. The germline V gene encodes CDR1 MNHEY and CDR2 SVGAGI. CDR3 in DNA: TGTGCCAGCAGTTACGACAGGGAGAACTTTCGCTACACCTTC. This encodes CASSYDRENFRYTF.

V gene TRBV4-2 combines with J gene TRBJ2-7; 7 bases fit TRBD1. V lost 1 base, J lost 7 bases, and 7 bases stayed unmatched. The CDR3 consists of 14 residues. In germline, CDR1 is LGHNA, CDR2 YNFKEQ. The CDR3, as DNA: TGTGCCAGCAGCCAAGGTGACAGGGTGTGGGAGCAGTACTTC. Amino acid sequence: CASSQGDRVWEQYF.

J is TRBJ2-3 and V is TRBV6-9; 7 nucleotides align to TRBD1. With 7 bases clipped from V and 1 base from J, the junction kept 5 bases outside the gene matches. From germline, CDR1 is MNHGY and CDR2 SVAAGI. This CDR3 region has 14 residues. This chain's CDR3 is CASKRTGGTDTQYF. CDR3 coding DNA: TGTGCCAGCAAACGCACAGGGGGCACAGATACGCAGTATTTT.

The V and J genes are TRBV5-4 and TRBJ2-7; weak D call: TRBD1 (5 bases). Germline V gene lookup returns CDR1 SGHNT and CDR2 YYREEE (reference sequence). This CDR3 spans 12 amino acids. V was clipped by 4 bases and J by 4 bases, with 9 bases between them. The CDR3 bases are TGTGCCAGCAGCATAGGGGCATACGAGCAGTACTTC. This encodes CASSIGAYEQYF.

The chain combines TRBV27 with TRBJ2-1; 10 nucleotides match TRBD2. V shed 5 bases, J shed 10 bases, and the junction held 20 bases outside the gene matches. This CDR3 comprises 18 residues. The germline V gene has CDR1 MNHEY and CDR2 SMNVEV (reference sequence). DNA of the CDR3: TGTGCCAGCAGTCCCATACCGCCGGGACCGATGGGACTAGCGGAGCAGTTCTTC. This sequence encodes CASSPIPPGPMGLAEQFF.

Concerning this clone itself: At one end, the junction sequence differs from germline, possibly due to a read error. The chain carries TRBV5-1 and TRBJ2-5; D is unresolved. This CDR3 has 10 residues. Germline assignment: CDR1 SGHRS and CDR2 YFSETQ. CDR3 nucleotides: TGCGCCAGCAACTTGGAGACCCAGTACTTC. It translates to CASNLETQYF.

The CDR3 sequence: CASSTGTSGRLRETQYF. CDR3 DNA: TGTGCCAGCAGCACCGGGACTAGCGGGAGATTGCGAGAGACCCAGTACTTC. The chain links TRBV5-5 to TRBJ2-5, with 14 positions matching TRBD2. CDR3 length: 17 amino acids. Germline CDR1 and CDR2: SGHKS and YYEKEE (reference sequence). V lost 4 bases and J lost 4; bases outside the gene matches: 9.

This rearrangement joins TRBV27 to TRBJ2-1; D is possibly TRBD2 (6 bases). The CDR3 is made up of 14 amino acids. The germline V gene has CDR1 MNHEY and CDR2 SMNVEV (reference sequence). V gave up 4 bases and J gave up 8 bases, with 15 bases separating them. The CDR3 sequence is CASSSRVRRDEQFF. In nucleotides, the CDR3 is TGTGCCAGCAGTTCACGGGTCAGGAGGGATGAGCAGTTCTTC.

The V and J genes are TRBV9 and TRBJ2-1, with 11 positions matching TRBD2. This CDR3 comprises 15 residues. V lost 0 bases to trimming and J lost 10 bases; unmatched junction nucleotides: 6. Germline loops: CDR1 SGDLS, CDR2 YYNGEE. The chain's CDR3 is CASSVGGTSGPEQFF. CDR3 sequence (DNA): TGTGCCAGCAGCGTAGGCGGGACTAGCGGTCCCGAGCAGTTCTTC.

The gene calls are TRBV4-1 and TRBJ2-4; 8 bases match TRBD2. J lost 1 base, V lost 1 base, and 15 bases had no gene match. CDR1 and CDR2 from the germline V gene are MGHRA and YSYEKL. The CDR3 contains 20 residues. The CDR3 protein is CASSQGLPFGGGRAKNIQYF. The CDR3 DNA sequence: TGCGCCAGCAGCCAAGGATTGCCCTTTGGAGGCGGGAGGGCCAAAAACATTCAGTACTTC.

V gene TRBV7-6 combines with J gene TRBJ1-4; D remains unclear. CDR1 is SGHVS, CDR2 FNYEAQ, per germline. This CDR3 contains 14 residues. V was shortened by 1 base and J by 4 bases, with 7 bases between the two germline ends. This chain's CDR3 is CASSLGQNNEKLFF. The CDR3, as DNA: TGTGCCAGCAGCTTAGGGCAGAATAATGAAAAACTGTTTTTT. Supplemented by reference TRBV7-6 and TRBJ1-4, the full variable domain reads GAGVSQSPRYKVTKRGQDVALRCDPISGHVSLYWYRQALGQGPEFLTYFNYEAQQDKSGLPNDRFSAERPEGSISTLTIQRTEQRDSAMYRCASSLGQNNEKLFFGSGTQLSVL.

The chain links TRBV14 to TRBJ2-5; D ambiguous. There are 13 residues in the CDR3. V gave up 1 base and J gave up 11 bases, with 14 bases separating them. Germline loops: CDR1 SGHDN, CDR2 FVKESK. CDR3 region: CASSQGGSTSQYF. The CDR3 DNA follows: TGTGCCAGCAGCCAAGGGGGTTCGACGAGTCAGTACTTC.

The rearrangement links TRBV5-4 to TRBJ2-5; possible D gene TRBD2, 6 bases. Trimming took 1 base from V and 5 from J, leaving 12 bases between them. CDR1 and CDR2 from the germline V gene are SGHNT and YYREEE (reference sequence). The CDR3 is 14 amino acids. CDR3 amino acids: CASSLLTGEETQYF. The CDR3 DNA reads TGTGCCAGCAGCTTGCTGACGGGAGAGGAGACCCAGTACTTC.

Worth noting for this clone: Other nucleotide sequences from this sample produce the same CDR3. The CDR3 loop is CASSVAGGAGELFF. The DNA of the CDR3 is TGTGCCAGTTCTGTCGCAGGGGGAGCCGGGGAGCTGTTTTTT. This sequence joins TRBV25-1 and TRBJ2-2; TRBD1 aligns across 7 bases. There are 14 residues in the CDR3. CDR1 and CDR2 from the germline V gene are MGHDK and SYGVNS. V was pared by 9 bases and J by 6 bases, with 10 bases of the junction left unmatched. Filled out from reference TRBV25-1 and TRBJ2-2, the complete variable domain reads EADIYQTPRYLVIGTGKKITLECSQTMGHDKMYWYQQDPGMELHLIHYSYGVNSTEKGDLSSESTVSRIRTEHFPLTLESARPSHTSQYLCASSVAGGAGELFFGEGSRLTVL.

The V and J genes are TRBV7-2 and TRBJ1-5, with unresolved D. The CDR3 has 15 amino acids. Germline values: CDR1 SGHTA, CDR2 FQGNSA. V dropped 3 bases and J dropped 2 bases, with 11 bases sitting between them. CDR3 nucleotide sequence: TGTGCCAGCAGCTTTGTTCCCTATGGCAATCAGCCCCAGCATTTT. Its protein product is CASSFVPYGNQPQHF.

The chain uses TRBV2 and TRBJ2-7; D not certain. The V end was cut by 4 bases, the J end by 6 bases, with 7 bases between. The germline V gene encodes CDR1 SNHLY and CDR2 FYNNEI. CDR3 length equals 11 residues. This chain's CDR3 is CASSGHSEQYF. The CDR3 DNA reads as TGTGCCAGCAGTGGGCACTCCGAGCAGTACTTC.

The DNA of the CDR3 is TGTGCCAGCCCTGACGGGTCTGGGGCCAACGTCCTGACTTTC. Translating gives CASPDGSGANVLTF. The rearrangement joins TRBV2 to TRBJ2-6; D unclear. Trimming removed 8 bases at V and 1 base at J, with 9 bases between. Germline V gene lookup returns CDR1 SNHLY and CDR2 FYNNEI. CDR3 size: 14 residues.